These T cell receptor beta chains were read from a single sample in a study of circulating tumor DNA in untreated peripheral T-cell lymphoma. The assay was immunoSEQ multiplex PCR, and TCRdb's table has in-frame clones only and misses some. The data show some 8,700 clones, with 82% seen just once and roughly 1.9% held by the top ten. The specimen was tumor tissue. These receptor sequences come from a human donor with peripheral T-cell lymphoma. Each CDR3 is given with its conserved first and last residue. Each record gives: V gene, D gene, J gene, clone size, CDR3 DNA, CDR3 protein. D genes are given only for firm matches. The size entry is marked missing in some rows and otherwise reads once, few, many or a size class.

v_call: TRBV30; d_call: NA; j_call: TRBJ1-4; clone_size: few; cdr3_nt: TGTGCCTGGAAGGGCAATAATGAAAAACTGTTTTTT; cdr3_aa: CAWKGNNEKLFF
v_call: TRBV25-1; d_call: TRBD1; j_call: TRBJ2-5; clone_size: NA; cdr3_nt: TGTGCCAGCAGTCTCGGGACAGGAATGGAGACCCAGTACTTC; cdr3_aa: CASSLGTGMETQYF
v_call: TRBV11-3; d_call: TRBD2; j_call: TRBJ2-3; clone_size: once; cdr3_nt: TGTGCCAGCAGCTTCAATAGCGGGGGGACCACAGATACGCAGTATTTT; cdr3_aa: CASSFNSGGTTDTQYF
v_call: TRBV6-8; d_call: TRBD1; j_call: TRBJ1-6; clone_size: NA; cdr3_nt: TGTGCCAGCAGTTGGGAGGGGGCGGGTTCACCCCTCCACTTT; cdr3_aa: CASSWEGAGSPLHF
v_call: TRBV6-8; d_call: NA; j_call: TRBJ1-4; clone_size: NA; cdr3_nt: TGTGCCAGCAGTTACTCGGTGAAGGACAGCTTTAATGAAAAACTGTTTTTT; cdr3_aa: CASSYSVKDSFNEKLFF
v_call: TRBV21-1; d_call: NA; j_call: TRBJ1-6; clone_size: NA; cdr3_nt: TGTGCCAGCAGTGGTGACAGGGGGGTCTATAATTCACCCCTCCACTTT; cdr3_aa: CASSGDRGVYNSPLHF
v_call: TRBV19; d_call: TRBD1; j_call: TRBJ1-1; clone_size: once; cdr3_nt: TGTGCCAGTAAGAAGGACAGGGCGGCGAACACTGAAGCTTTCTTT; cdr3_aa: CASKKDRAANTEAFF
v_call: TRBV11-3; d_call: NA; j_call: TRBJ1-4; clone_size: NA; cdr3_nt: TGTGCCAGCAGCTTACTTACAACTAATGAAAAACTGTTTTTT; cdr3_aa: CASSLLTTNEKLFF
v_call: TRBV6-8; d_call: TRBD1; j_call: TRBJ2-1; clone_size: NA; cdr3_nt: TGTGCCAGCAGTTACGACAGGGGAAATGAGCAGTTCTTC; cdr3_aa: CASSYDRGNEQFF
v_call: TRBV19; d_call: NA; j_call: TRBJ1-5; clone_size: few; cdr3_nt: TGTGCCAGTAGTATAGAGGGTTCGGACTACAATCAGCCCCAGCATTTT; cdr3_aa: CASSIEGSDYNQPQHF
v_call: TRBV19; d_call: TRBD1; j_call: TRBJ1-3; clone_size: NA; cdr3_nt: TGTGCCAGTATCCCCCAGGAGGGCCCGGGACAGTACTCTGGAAACACCATATATTTT; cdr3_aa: CASIPQEGPGQYSGNTIYF
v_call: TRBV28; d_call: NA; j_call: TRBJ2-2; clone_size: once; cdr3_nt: TGTGCCAGCAGCCATCATACTCCGACAAGCGCCGGGGAGCTGTTTTTT; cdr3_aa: CASSHHTPTSAGELFF
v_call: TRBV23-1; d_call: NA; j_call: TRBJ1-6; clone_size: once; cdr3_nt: TGCGCCAGCAGTCAATCCCAACATAGGTCTTCACCCCTCCACTTT; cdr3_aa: CASSQSQHRSSPLHF
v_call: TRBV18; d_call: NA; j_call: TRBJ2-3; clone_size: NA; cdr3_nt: TGTGCCAGCTCACCGAGTAAGGATACGCAGTATTTT; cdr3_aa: CASSPSKDTQYF
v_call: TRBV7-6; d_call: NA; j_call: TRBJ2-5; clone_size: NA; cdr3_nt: TGTGCCAGCAGCTTAGGGAGGTGGGGTTCGTACCAAGAGACCCAGTACTTC; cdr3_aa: CASSLGRWGSYQETQYF
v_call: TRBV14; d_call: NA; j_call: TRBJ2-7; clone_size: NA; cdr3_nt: TGTGCCAGCAGCCAAGTATACGAGCAGTACTTC; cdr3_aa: CASSQVYEQYF
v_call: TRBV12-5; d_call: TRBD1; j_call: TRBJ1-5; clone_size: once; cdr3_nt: TGTGCTAGTGGTGCCGGGACAGGGACCGATAGCAATCAGCCCCAGCATTTT; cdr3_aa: CASGAGTGTDSNQPQHF
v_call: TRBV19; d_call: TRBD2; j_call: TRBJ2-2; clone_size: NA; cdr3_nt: TGTGCCAGTAGTACCGTTAGCGGGGTCCACACCGGGGAGCTGTTTTTT; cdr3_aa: CASSTVSGVHTGELFF
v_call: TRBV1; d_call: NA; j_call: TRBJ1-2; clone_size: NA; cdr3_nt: TGCGCCAGCAGCCCGGCTTTAAGGGGCATTAACTATGGCTACACCTTC; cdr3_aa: CASSPALRGINYGYTF
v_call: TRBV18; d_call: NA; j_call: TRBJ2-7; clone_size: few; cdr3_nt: TGTGCCAGCTCACCAGGCCCTGAGGAGCAGTACTTC; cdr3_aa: CASSPGPEEQYF
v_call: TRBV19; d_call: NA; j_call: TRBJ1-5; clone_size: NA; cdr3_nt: TGTGCCAGTAGTATAGGGCCCAGAGTGGAAATCAATCAGCCCCAGCATTTT; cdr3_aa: CASSIGPRVEINQPQHF
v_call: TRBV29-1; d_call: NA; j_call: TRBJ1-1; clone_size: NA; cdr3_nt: TGCAGCGTTCATACAGGGCTGACTGAAGCTTTCTTT; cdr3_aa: CSVHTGLTEAFF
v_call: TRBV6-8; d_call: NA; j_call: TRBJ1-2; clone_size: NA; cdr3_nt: TGTGCCAGCCATTCGGGCAGAGTCTATGGCTACACCTTC; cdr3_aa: CASHSGRVYGYTF
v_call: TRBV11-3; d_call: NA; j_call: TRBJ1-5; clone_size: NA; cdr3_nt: TGTGCCAGCAGCTTTTCTGACTTCAATCAGCCCCAGCATTTT; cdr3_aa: CASSFSDFNQPQHF
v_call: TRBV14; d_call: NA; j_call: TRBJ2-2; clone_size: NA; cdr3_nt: TGTGCCAGCAGCCAAGTTACCGGGATTAGCGGACTCACCGGGGAGCTGTTTTTT; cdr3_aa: CASSQVTGISGLTGELFF
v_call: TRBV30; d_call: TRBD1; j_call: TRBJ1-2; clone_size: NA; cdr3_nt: TGTGCCTGGAGTAGCGGGACAGGGACGGGGAACTATGGCTACACCTTC; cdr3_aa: CAWSSGTGTGNYGYTF
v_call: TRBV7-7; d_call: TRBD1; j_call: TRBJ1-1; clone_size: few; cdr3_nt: TGTGCCAGCAGCCAAGGACAGGGGATGAACACTGAAGCTTTCTTT; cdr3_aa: CASSQGQGMNTEAFF
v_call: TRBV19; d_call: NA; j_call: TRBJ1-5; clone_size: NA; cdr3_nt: TGTGCCAGTAGTATATTGCCAGACTATAGCAATCAGCCCCAGCATTTT; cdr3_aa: CASSILPDYSNQPQHF
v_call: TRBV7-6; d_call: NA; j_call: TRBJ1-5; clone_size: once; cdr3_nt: TGTGCCAGCAGCTTTTCGGGGTTTAGCAATCAGCCCCAGCATTTT; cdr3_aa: CASSFSGFSNQPQHF
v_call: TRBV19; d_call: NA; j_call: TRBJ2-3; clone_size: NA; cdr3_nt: TGTGCCAGTAGTACCTCTCGGGTGGATACGCAGTATTTT; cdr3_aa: CASSTSRVDTQYF
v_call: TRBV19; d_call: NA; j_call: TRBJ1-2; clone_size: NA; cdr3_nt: TGTGCCTCGAGGGAAAACTATGGCTACACCTTC; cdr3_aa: CASRENYGYTF
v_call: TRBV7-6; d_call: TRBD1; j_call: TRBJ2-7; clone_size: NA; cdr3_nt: TGTGCCAGCAGCTCTGGACAGGGGGGGTACGAGCAGTACTTC; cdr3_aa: CASSSGQGGYEQYF
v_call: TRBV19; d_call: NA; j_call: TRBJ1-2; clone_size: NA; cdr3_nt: TGTGCCAGTAGTGGGGGCGGGAGCGGCTACACCTTC; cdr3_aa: CASSGGGSGYTF
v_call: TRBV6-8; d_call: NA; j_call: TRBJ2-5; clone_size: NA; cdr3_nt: TGTGCCAGCAGTTATCCCGCCCTGGGGGAGACCCAGTACTTC; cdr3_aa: CASSYPALGETQYF
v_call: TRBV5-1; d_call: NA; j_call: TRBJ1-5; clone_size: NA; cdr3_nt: TGCGCCAGCAGCTTGGAAGGGAACAATCAGCCTCAGCATTTT; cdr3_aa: CASSLEGNNQPQHF